The text below deals with one TCR beta chain. This CDR3 has 14 amino acids. The V end was cut by 2 bases, the J end by 7 bases, with 14 bases between. Germline CDR1 reads LNHDA; CDR2 reads SQIVND (reference sequence). Original processing notes: Reference gene primer amplification gave estimated nucleated cell counts. The repertoire was sequenced with immunoSEQ multiplex PCR; TCRdb's copy has only in-frame clones and lacks some. For V, J and clone size, that table is used; D and trimming come from the DNA. The table records tens of thousands of clones, around 87% of them present only once. The data were obtained in a study of blood T cell repertoires in COVID-19. For the study at large: Spain, Italy and the United States supplied samples that represented acute and convalescent COVID-19. In each case, the material was cDNA or gDNA derived from T cells, B-cell-depleted T cells, or PBMCs.

Sequencing used peripheral blood. J is TRBJ1-2 and V is TRBV19; perhaps TRBD1 as D (6 bases). The TCR comes from a human donor with acute or convalescent COVID-19. The donor label of this sample is uncertain. The CDR3 region has the DNA TGTGCCAGTAGTATACAGGGGCCAATCTTTGGCTACACCTTC. Protein sequence: CASSIQGPIFGYTF. Full variable domain (outside the CDR3, taken from reference TRBV19 and TRBJ1-2): DGGITQSPKYLFRKEGQNVTLSCEQNLNHDAMYWYRQDPGQGLRLIYYSQIVNDFQKGDIAEGYSVSREKKESFPLTVTSAQKNPTAFYLCASSIQGPIFGYTFGSGTRLTVV.